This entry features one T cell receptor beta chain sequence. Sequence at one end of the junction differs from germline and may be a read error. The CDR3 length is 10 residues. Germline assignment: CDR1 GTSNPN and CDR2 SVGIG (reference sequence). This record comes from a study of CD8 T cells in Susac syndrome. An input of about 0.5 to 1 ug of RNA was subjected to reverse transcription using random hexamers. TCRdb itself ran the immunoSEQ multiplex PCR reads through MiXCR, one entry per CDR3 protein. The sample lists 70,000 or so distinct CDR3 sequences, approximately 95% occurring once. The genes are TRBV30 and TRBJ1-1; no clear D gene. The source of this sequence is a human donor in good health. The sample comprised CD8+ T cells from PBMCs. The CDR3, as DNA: TGTGCCTGGGGAGAACCTGAGGCTTTCTTT. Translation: CAWGEPEAFF.